The clone carrying this T cell receptor beta chain has more than one count but fewer than ten. Its specificity is unknown. The sample is drawn from a study of T cell repertoires in cytomegalovirus infection. Overall study findings and caveats: CMV-specific TCR beta clonotypes restricted by HLA-C dominated the ex vivo response.

The CDR3 totals 16 residues. Germline assignment: CDR1 SGHTA and CDR2 FQGNSA. The V gene lost 5 bases and the J gene lost 4 bases, with 20 bases spanning the gap. TCRdb passed the reads through MiXCR, listing each CDR3 protein once. The data hold roughly 990,000 distinct CDR3 sequences, with roughly 31% observed a single time. The origin of this receptor is a human donor in good health (CMV status not recorded). Some clones in this sample may be carry-over from other donors' samples. This specimen was cultured CD8+ T cells from PBMCs, taken from culture after CMV antigen stimulation. V gene TRBV7-2 combines with J gene TRBJ1-2; weak D call: TRBD1 (5 bases). In nucleotides, the CDR3 is TGTGCCAGCAGCCCCTGGGGGGAGGAGTTAATCTATGGCTACACCTTC. Its translation is CASSPWGEELIYGYTF. The full variable domain, completed using reference TRBV7-2 and TRBJ1-2, is GAGVSQSPSNKVTEKGKDVELRCDPISGHTALYWYRQSLGQGLEFLIYFQGNSAPDKSGLPSDRFSAERTGGSVSTLTIQRTQQEDSAVYLCASSPWGEELIYGYTFGSGTRLTVV.